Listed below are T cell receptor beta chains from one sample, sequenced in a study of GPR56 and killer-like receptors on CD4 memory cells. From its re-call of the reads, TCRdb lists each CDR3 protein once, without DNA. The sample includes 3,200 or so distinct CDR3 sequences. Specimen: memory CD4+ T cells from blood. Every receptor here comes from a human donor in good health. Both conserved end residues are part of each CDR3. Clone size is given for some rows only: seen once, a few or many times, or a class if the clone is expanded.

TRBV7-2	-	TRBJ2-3	CASSLADSLDTQYF
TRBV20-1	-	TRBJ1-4	CSATGGGRNEKLFF
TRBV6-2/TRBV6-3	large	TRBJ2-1	CASKAGLAYNEQFF
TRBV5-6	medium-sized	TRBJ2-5	CASSLQGSWETQYF
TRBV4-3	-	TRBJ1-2	CASSRAAGTGDGYTF
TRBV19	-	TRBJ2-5	CASSPTAETQYF
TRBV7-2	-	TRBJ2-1	CASGLAGGYSSYNEQFF
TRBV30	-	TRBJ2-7	CAWSVLGTGTEQYF
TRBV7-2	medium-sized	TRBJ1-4	CASSPGQGTTNEKLFF
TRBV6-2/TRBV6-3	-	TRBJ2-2	CASSARGGNTGELFF
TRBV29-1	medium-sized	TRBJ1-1	CSAEVQGSVNTEAFF
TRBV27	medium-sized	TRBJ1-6	CASSPQGPSPLHF
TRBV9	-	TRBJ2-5	CASSAGPASGETQYF
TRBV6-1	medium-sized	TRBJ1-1	CASNDGGWTEAFF
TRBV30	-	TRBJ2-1	CAWSGLAGGRANEQFF
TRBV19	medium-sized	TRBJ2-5	CASSINAGTGETQYF
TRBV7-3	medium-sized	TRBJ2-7	CASSPGTSGGYEQYF
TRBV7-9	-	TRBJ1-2	CASSTSALPYYGYTF
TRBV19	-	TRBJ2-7	CASSLGGDLRSEQYF
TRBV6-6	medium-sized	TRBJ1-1	CASSYSGTGATEAFF
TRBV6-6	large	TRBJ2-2	CASSYRVRDTGELFF
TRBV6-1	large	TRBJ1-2	CASNTGQALGYGYTF
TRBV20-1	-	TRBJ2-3	CSARSRRLAGGRDTQYF
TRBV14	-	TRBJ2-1	CASSQDLGGALGEQFF
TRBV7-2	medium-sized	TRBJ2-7	CASSVRGPRSSYEQYF
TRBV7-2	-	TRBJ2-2	CASSYSRDTGELFF
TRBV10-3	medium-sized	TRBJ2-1	CAISESGGFTGEQFF
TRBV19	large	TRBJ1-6	CASSPDRGVSPLHF
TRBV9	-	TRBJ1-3	CASSVGPGSGNTIYF
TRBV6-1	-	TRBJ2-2	CASSEGSGAGELFF
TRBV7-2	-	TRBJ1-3	CASSLAGGNTIYF
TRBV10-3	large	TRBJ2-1	CAISAFTSGGDEQFF
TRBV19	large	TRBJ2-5	CASSIGGRRDFIETQYF
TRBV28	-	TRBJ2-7	CASTPTTYEQYF
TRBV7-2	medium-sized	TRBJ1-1	CASSPHSRTEAFF
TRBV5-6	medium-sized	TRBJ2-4	CASSSRTPSPKNIQYF
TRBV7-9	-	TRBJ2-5	CASSLAGGETQYF
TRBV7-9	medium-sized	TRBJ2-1	CASRDRAPTSGGASRNNEQFF
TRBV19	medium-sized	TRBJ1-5	CASSIQKKQPQHF
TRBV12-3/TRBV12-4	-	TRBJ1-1	CASSPATGFLNTEAFF
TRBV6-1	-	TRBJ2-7	CASSPPWLAIVSYEQYF
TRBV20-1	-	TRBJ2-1	CSVPGDSYNEQFF
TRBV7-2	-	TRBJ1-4	CASSRGGRERLFF
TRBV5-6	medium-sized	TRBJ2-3	CASSLSGETDTQYF
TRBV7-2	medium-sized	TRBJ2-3	CASSLGVAVRGPTDTQYF
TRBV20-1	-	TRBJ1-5	CSPESPDSNQPQHF
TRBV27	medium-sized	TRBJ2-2	CASSSTGKSTGELFF
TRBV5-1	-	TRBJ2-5	CASSLTGLAPETQYF
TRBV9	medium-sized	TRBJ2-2	CASSADRVPRSGELFF
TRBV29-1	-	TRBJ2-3	CSVDGTSGSTDTQYF
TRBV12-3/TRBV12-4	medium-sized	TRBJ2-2	CASSWAGGNTGELFF
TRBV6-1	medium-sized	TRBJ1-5	CASRLLSGDSGNQPQHF
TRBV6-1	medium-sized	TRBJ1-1	CASSVQGAAFF
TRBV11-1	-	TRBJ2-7	CASSLPGSSYEQYF
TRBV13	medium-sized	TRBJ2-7	CASSFAAIASYEQYF
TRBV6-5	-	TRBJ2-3	CASRTSGGLTDTQYF
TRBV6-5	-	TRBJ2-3	CASSYREVAGGPRDTQYF
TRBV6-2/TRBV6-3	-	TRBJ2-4	CASRPGGGKNIQYF
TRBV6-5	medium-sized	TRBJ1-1	CASTGEDTEAFF